In this sample, the clone carrying this TCR beta chain turned up once. The antigen remains undetermined. V was cut by 5 bases and J by 2 bases, with 16 bases left in between. The germline gives CDR1 LNHDA, CDR2 SQIVND (reference sequence). This CDR3 is 16 amino acids long. The entry originates in a study of siplizumab effects on memory and regulatory T cells. The study, taken as a whole, reports: Alloreactive sequences from unstimulated CD4+ memory cells fell significantly with siplizumab. Siplizumab conditions gave an average of around 70% Treg-derived mappable alloreactive CD4+ clones, versus about 30% for controls. Assignment to unstimulated subsets succeeded for only a minor fraction of the alloreactive clones. There appeared to be greater diversity in naive T cells than in memory cells, and naive T cells seemed major contributors to the alloresponse.

TCRdb keeps only in-frame clones here, not all; method: immunoSEQ multiplex PCR. In the table there are 65,000 to 70,000 clones, approximately 89% of which are singletons. The chain recombines TRBV19 with TRBJ1-5; possible D gene TRBD1, 5 bases. This TCR was recovered from a human donor in good health. The sequencing input was Tregs sorted from blood. This CDR3 reads CASSFRGEGGNQPQHF. CDR3 in DNA: TGTGCCAGTAGTTTCCGGGGCGAGGGAGGCAATCAGCCCCAGCATTTT.